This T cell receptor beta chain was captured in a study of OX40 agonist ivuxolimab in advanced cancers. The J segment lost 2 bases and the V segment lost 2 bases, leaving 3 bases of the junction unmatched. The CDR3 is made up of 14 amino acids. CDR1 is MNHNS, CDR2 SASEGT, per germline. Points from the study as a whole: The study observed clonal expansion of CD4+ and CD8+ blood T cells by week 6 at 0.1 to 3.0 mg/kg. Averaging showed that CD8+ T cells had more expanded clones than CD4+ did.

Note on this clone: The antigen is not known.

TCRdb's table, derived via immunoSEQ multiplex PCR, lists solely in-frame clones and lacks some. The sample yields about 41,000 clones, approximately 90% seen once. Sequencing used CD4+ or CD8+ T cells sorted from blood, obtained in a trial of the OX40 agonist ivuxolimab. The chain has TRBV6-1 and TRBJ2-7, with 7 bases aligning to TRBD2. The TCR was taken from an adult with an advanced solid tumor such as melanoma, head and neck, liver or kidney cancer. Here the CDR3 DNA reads TGTGCCAGCAGTGAACTAGCGGAAGCCTACGAGCAGTACTTC. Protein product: CASSELAEAYEQYF.